The rows below give T cell receptor beta chains drawn from one sample of a study of blood T cells in healthy people across ages. TCRdb re-analysed the 5' RACE reads in MiXCR, keeping a single row per CDR3 protein. The sample lists 650,000 to 700,000 distinct CDR3 sequences; about 50% were seen once. Input material: blood. Source of these receptors: an elderly woman in good health. The CDR3 runs from the conserved cysteine through the conserved F or W. A D gene is named only where the DNA matches it firmly. Only some rows state a clone size, as once, few, many or a class for expanded clones.

CDR3: CASSLMRLAASYEQYF; DNA: TGTGCCAGCAGCTTAATGCGGCTAGCGGCCTCCTACGAGCAGTACTTC; D: TRBD2; size: NA; length: 16; J: TRBJ2-7; V: TRBV7-8
CDR3: CASSLKPGDQPQHF; DNA: TGTGCCAGCAGCTTAAAGCCAGGGGATCAGCCCCAGCATTTT; D: NA; size: few; length: 14; J: TRBJ1-5; V: TRBV7-2
CDR3: CSVEGQSSYEQYF; DNA: TGCAGCGTTGAAGGACAGAGCTCCTACGAGCAGTACTTC; D: NA; size: many; length: 13; J: TRBJ2-7; V: TRBV29-1
CDR3: CASSGDSIGRYNEQYF; DNA: TGTGCCAGCAGTGGAGATTCCATCGGGAGATACAACGAGCAGTACTTC; D: NA; size: NA; length: 16; J: TRBJ2-7; V: TRBV12-3/TRBV12-4
CDR3: CSAPEDVAVYF; DNA: TGCAGTGCTCCAGAGGACGTTGCCGTGTACTTC; D: NA; size: NA; length: 11; J: TRBJ2-7; V: TRBV20-1
CDR3: CATRQGQGGSNQPQHF; DNA: TGTGCCACCAGACAAGGACAGGGCGGCAGCAATCAGCCCCAGCATTTT; D: TRBD1; size: NA; length: 16; J: TRBJ1-5; V: TRBV24-1
CDR3: CSAKSNTGELFF; DNA: TGCAGTGCTAAATCCAACACCGGGGAGCTGTTTTTT; D: NA; size: NA; length: 12; J: TRBJ2-2; V: TRBV20-1
CDR3: CASNQGAGGYTF; DNA: TGCGCCAGCAATCAGGGGGCAGGTGGCTACACCTTC; D: TRBD1; size: NA; length: 12; J: TRBJ1-2; V: TRBV4-1
CDR3: CAISAGGTGEGSYEQYF; DNA: TGTGCCATCAGTGCCGGAGGGACAGGGGAGGGCTCCTACGAGCAGTACTTC; D: TRBD1; size: NA; length: 17; J: TRBJ2-7; V: TRBV10-3
CDR3: CASSESVGVGGYTF; DNA: TGCGCCAGCAGTGAGTCGGTCGGGGTAGGAGGCTACACCTTC; D: NA; size: NA; length: 14; J: TRBJ1-2; V: TRBV10-1
CDR3: CSAGGGGPVNEQFF; DNA: TGCAGTGCTGGAGGGGGGGGGCCCGTCAATGAGCAGTTCTTC; D: NA; size: NA; length: 14; J: TRBJ2-1; V: TRBV20-1
CDR3: CASSAAGAAKNIQYF; DNA: TGTGCCAGCAGTGCAGCGGGAGCGGCCAAAAACATTCAGTACTTC; D: TRBD2; size: many; length: 15; J: TRBJ2-4; V: TRBV25-1
CDR3: CASSLPGWGETQYF; DNA: TGTGCCAGCAGCCTCCCCGGCTGGGGAGAGACCCAGTACTTC; D: NA; size: NA; length: 14; J: TRBJ2-5; V: TRBV3-1
CDR3: CSVGTSGGMSNEQFF; DNA: TGCAGCGTCGGGACTAGCGGGGGGATGAGCAATGAGCAGTTCTTC; D: TRBD2; size: many; length: 15; J: TRBJ2-1; V: TRBV29-1
CDR3: CASSILGQGNCEQYF; DNA: TGTGCCAGCAGTATCCTGGGACAGGGGAATTGTGAGCAGTACTTC; D: TRBD1; size: NA; length: 15; J: TRBJ2-7; V: TRBV12-3/TRBV12-4
CDR3: CASSYFPGATYEQYF; DNA: TGTGCCAGCAGTTACTTCCCCGGGGCCACCTACGAGCAGTACTTC; D: NA; size: NA; length: 15; J: TRBJ2-7; V: TRBV6-2/TRBV6-3
CDR3: CASTTRAGLNTEAFF; DNA: TGTGCCAGCACGACTCGGGCAGGCCTGAACACTGAAGCTTTCTTT; D: NA; size: NA; length: 15; J: TRBJ1-1; V: TRBV6-2/TRBV6-3
CDR3: CASSFLGGFYGYTF; DNA: TGTGCCAGCAGCTTTCTTGGGGGATTCTATGGCTACACCTTC; D: NA; size: few; length: 14; J: TRBJ1-2; V: TRBV7-9
CDR3: CASSIRAGVSGELFF; DNA: TGCGCCAGCAGTATCCGAGCGGGAGTCTCCGGGGAGCTGTTTTTT; D: TRBD2; size: NA; length: 15; J: TRBJ2-2; V: TRBV10-1
CDR3: CASSQERRGSLYF; DNA: TGTGCCAGCAGCCAAGAACGGAGGGGGAGTTTGTATTTT; D: NA; size: NA; length: 13; J: TRBJ2-3; V: TRBV4-2
CDR3: CASTDSFSYEQYF; DNA: TGTGCCTCCACTGACAGCTTCTCCTACGAGCAGTACTTC; D: NA; size: NA; length: 13; J: TRBJ2-7; V: TRBV6-5
CDR3: CASSPRSGSVSYEQYF; DNA: TGTGCCAGCAGCCCAAGAAGCGGGAGTGTCTCCTACGAGCAGTACTTC; D: TRBD2; size: NA; length: 16; J: TRBJ2-7; V: TRBV7-8
CDR3: CSVEVEGSGGETQYF; DNA: TGCAGCGTTGAAGTGGAGGGATCGGGAGGGGAGACCCAGTACTTC; D: TRBD2; size: NA; length: 15; J: TRBJ2-5; V: TRBV29-1
CDR3: CSAPRPGGYEQYF; DNA: TGCAGTGCTCCTAGACCGGGAGGGTACGAGCAGTACTTC; D: TRBD2; size: NA; length: 13; J: TRBJ2-7; V: TRBV20-1
CDR3: CSAYPGTPSEQFF; DNA: TGCAGTGCCTATCCCGGGACCCCCAGTGAGCAGTTCTTC; D: NA; size: many; length: 13; J: TRBJ2-1; V: TRBV20-1
CDR3: CSARNLAGDLETQYF; DNA: TGCAGTGCTCGTAATCTAGCGGGGGATTTAGAGACCCAGTACTTC; D: TRBD2; size: many; length: 15; J: TRBJ2-5; V: TRBV20-1
CDR3: CSAGPGGTSEQFF; DNA: TGCAGTGCTGGCCCAGGGGGGACAAGTGAGCAGTTCTTC; D: NA; size: NA; length: 13; J: TRBJ2-1; V: TRBV20-1